This T cell receptor beta chain derives from a study of post-analysis software for immune sequencing data. About the research overall: Multiple sclerosis in the patients followed relapsing-remitting, secondary progressive and progressive-relapsing courses.

Every TCR beta cDNA library bore unique molecular identifiers. Between roughly 0.9 and 11 million T cells gave rise to 450,000 to 650,000 cDNA molecules. TCRdb re-derived calls from the PCR reads in MiXCR, one entry per CDR3 protein. The table includes approximately 730,000 distinct CDR3 sequences, around 45% detected once. The study, taken as a whole, reports: Strong co-clustering by F measure was evident for samples that had been prepared in the same batch. Normalized Chao1 diversity was significantly reduced in patients versus controls.

This clonotype was counted once. Its matching antigen is unknown. One end of the junction does not line up with germline, which may come from a read error. This clonotype was sampled from a girl between 10 and 17 years old with multiple sclerosis. The sample taken for sequencing was blood.

The DNA of the CDR3 is TGTGCCAGCAGCGAACTAGCGGGCCCTAGGCCCCCCTACAATGGGCAGTTCTTC. Its translation is CASSELAGPRPPYNGQFF. The gene calls are TRBV7-6 and TRBJ2-1; 9 bases line up with TRBD2. Germline CDR1 SGHVS, CDR2 FNYEAQ. This CDR3 is 18 amino acids long.